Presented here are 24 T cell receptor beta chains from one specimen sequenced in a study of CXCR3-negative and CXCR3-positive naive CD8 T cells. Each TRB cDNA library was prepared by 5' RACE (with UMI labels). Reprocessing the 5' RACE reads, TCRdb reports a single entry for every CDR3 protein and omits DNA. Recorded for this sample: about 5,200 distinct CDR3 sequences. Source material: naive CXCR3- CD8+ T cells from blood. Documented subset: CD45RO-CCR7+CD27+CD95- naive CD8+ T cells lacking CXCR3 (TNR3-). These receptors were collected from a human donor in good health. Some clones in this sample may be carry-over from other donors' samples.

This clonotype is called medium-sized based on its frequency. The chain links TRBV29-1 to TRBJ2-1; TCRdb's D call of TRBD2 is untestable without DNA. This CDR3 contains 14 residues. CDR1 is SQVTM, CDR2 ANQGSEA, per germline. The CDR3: CSVFGGREGNEQFF.

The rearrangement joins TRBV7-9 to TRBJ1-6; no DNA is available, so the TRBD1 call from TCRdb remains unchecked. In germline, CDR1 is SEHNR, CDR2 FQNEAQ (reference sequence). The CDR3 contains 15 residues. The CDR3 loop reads CASSFEGRSNSPLHF.

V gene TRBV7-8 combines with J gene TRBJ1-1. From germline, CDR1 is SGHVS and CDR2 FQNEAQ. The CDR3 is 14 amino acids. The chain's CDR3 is CASSLGAMNTEAFF.

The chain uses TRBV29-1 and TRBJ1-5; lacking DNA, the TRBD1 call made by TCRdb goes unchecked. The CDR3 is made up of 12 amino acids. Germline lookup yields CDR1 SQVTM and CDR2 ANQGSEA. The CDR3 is CSVVDPRGTQHF.

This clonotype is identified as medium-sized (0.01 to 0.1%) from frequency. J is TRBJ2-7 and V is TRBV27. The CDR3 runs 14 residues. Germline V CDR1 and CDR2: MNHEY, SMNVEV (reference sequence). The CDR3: CASSFGQLGYEQYF.

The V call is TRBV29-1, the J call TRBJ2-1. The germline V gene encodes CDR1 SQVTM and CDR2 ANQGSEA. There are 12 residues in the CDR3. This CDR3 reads CSVVEFPNEQFF.

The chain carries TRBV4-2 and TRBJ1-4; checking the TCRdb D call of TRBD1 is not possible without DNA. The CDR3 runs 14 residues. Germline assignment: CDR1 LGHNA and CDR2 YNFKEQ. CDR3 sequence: CASSQETGVEKLFF.

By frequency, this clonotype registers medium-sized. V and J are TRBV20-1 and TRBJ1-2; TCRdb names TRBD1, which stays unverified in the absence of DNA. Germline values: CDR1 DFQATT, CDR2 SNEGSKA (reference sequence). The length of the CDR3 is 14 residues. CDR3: CSARDKDRKRGYTF.

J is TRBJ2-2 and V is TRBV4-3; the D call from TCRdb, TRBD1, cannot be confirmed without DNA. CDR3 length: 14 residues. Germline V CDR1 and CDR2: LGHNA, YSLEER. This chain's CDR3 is CASSQDTGFWELFF.

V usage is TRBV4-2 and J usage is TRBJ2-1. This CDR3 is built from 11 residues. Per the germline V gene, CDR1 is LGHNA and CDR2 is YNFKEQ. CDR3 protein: CASSQGEEQFF.

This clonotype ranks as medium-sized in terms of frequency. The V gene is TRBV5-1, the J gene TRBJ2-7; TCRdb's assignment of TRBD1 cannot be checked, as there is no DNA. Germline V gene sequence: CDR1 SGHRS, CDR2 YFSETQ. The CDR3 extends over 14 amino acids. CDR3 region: CASSLGTGGNEQYF.

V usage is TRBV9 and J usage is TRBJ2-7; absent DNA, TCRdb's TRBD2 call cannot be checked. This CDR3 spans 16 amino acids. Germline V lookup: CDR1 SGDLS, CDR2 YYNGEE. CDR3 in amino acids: CASSSYRLAGPYEQYF. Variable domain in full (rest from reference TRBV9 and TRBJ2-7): DSGVTQTPKHLITATGQRVTLRCSPRSGDLSVYWYQQSLDQGLQFLIQYYNGEERAKGNILERFSAQQFPDLHSELNLSSLELGDSALYFCASSSYRLAGPYEQYFGPGTRLTVT.

CDR3: CASSHTGGLTEAFF. V usage is TRBV7-3 and J usage is TRBJ1-1. Germline CDR1 SGHTA, CDR2 FQGTGA. The CDR3 sequence is 14 residues long. Full variable domain (outside the CDR3, taken from reference TRBV7-3 and TRBJ1-1): GAGVSQTPSNKVTEKGKYVELRCDPISGHTALYWYRQSLGQGPEFLIYFQGTGAADDSGLPNDRFFAVRPEGSVSTLKIQRTERGDSAVYLCASSHTGGLTEAFFGQGTRLTVV.

The chain's CDR3 is CASSAPGQENTEAFF. The rearrangement joins TRBV12-3 or TRBV12-4 to TRBJ1-1; TCRdb calls TRBD1, which cannot be checked without DNA. The CDR3 extends over 15 amino acids.

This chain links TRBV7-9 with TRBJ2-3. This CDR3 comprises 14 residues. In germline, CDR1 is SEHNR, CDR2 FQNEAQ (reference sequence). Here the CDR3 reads CASSLSVSTDTQYF.

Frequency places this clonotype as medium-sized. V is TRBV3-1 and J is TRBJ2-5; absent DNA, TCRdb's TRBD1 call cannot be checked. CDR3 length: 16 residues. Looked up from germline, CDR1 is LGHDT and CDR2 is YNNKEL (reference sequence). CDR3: CASSPPQRTNPGTQYF.

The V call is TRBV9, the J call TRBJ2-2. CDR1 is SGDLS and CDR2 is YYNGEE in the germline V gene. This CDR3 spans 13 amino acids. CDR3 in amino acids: CASSVVGVGELFF.

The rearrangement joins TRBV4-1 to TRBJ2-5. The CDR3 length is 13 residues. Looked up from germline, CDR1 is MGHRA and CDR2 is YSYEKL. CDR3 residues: CASSQGGEETQYF.

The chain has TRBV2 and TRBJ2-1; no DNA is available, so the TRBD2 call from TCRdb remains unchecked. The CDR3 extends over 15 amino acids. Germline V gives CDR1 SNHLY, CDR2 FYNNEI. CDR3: CASSERLAGYNEQFF.

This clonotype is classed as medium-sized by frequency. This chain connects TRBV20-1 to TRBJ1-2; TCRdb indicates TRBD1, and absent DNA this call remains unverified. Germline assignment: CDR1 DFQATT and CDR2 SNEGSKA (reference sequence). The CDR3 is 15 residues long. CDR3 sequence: CSAREMTGGNYGYTF.

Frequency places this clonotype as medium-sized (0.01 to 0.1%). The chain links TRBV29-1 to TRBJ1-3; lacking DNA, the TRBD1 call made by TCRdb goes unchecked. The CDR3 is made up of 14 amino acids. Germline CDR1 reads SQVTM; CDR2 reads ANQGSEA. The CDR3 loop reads CSVEIQGAGNTIYF.

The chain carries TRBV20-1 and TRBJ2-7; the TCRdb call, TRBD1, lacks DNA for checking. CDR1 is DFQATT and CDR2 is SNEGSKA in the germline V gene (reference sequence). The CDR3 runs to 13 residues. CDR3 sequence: CSARQGTGYEQYF.

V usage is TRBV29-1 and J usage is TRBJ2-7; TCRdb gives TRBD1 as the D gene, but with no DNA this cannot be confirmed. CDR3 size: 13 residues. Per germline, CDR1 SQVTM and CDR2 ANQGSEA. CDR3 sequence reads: CSVPSGFGNEQYF.

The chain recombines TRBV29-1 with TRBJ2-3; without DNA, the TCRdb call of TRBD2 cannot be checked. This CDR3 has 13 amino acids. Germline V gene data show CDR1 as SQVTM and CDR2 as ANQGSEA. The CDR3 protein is CSALGDDGDTQYF.